This T cell receptor beta chain stems from a study of tumor-infiltrating lymphocytes in primary liver carcinoma. Overall study: Patients of both sexes were 30 to 69 years old. Study observations and caveats: Since sampling was bulk and unsorted, CD4+ and CD8+ repertoires were not compared. Tumors and blood were compared for top-250-clone fraction, and tumors had the significantly higher value (p = 0.039). Overlap in tumor-adjacent and tumor-blood pairs fell below that of tumor region pairs.

TCR beta cDNA was made from around 520 ng total RNA with a constant-region primer. Sequencing libraries for TCR beta derived from three nested multiplex PCR rounds that used slightly modified ARM-PCR. Amplification in the first two PCR rounds was performed using TRBV1-TRBV30 forward primers and a C-beta reverse primer for roughly 9 cycles each. One entry per CDR3 protein, called by TCRdb with MiXCR from the multiplex PCR reads. In the table there are hundreds of thousands of distinct CDR3 sequences, roughly 60% of which are singletons. Blood RNA came from unsorted whole blood; germline DNA was also extracted. CDR3 length: 14 residues. Germline CDR1 and CDR2: MNHNY and SVGAGI (reference sequence). Trimming shortened V by 8 bases and J by 8 bases, and 22 bases separated the two germline ends. Regarding this clonotype: The antigen remains undetermined. A read error may be the cause here, since a much bigger clone is one base away.

The TCR was taken from a man aged 35-49 years with primary liver carcinoma and hepatitis B virus infection. The J gene is TRBJ2-7, the V gene TRBV6-6; D possibly corresponds to TRBD1 (5 bases). The sample consisted of peripheral blood. The CDR3 sequence: CASAFRGLDIKQYF. The CDR3 DNA sequence: TGTGCCAGCGCCTTTAGGGGATTGGACATAAAGCAGTACTTC.